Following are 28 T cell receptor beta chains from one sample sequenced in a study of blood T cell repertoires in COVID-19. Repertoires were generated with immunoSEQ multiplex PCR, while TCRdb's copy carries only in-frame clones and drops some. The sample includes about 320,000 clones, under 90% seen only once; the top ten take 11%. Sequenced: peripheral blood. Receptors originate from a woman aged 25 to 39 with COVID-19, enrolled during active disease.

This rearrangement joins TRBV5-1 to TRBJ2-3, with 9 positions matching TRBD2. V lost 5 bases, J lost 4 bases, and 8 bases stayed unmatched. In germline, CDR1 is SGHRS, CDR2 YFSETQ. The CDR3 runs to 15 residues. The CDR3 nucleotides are TGCGCCAGCAGTAGGGCGCGGGGGGGCCCAGATACGCAGTATTTT. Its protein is CASSRARGGPDTQYF.

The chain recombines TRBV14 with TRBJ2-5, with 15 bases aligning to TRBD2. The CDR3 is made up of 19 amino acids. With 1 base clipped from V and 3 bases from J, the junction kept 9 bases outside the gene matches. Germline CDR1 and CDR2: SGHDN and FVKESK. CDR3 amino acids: CASSQGTPRTSGGEETQYF. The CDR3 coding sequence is TGTGCCAGCAGCCAAGGTACCCCCAGGACTAGCGGGGGGGAAGAGACCCAGTACTTC.

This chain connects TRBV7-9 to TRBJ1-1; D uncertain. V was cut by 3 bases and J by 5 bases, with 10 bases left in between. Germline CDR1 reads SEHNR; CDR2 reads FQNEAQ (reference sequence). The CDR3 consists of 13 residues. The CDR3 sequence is CASSLLLGTEAFF. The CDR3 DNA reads TGTGCCAGCAGCTTGTTGCTCGGGACTGAAGCTTTCTTT. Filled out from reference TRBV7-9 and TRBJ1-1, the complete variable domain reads DTGVSQNPRHKITKRGQNVTFRCDPISEHNRLYWYRQTLGQGPEFLTYFQNEAQLEKSRLLSDRFSAERPKGSFSTLEIQRTEQGDSAMYLCASSLLLGTEAFFGQGTRLTVV.

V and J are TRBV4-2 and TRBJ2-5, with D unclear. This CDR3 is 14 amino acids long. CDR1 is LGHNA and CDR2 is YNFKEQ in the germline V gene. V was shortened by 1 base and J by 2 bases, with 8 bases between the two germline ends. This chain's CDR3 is CASSQALEQETQYF. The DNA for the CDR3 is TGTGCCAGCAGCCAAGCCCTAGAACAAGAGACCCAGTACTTC.

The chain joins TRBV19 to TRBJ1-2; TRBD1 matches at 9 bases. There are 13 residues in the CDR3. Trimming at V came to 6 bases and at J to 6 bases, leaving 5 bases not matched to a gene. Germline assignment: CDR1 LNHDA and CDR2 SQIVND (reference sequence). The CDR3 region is CASRRTGEDGYTF. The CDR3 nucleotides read TGTGCCAGTAGAAGGACAGGGGAAGATGGCTACACCTTC. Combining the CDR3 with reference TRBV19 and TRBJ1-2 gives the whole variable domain DGGITQSPKYLFRKEGQNVTLSCEQNLNHDAMYWYRQDPGQGLRLIYYSQIVNDFQKGDIAEGYSVSREKKESFPLTVTSAQKNPTAFYLCASRRTGEDGYTFGSGTRLTVV.

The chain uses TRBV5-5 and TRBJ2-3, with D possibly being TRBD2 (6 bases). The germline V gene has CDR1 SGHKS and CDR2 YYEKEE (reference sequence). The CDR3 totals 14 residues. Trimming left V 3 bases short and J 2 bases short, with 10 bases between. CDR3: CASSSGTSTDTQYF. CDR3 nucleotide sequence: TGTGCCAGCAGCTCAGGGACTTCCACAGATACGCAGTATTTT. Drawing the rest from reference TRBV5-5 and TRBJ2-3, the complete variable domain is DAGVTQSPTHLIKTRGQQVTLRCSPISGHKSVSWYQQVLGQGPQFIFQYYEKEERGRGNFPDRFSARQFPNYSSELNVNALLLGDSALYLCASSSGTSTDTQYFGPGTRLTVL.

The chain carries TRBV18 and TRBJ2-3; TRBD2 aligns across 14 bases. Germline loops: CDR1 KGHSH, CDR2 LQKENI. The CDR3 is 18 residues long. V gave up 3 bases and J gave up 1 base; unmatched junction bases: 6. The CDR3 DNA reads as TGTGCCAGCTCACCCCGACTAGCGGGGGGGCGAGGCACAGATACGCAGTATTTT. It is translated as CASSPRLAGGRGTDTQYF.

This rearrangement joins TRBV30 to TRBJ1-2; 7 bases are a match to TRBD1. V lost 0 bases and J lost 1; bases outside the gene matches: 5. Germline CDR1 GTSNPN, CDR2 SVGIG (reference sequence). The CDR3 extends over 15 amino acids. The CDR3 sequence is CAWSVMTGYNYGYTF. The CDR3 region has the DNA TGTGCCTGGAGTGTAATGACAGGGTATAACTATGGCTACACCTTC.

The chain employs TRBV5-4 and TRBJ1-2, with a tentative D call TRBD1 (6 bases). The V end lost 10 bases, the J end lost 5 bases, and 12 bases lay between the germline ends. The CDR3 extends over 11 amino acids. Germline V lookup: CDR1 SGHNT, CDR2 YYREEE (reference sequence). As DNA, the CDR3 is TGTGCCGGAAAACAGGGATATGGCTACACCTTC. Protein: CAGKQGYGYTF.

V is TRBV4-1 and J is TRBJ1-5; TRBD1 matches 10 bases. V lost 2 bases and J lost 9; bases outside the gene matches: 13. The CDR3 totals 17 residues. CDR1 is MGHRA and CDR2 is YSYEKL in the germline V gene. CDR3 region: CASSQNLPGQGRRPQHF. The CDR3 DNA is TGCGCCAGCAGCCAAAACTTACCGGGACAGGGGAGGAGGCCCCAGCATTTT.

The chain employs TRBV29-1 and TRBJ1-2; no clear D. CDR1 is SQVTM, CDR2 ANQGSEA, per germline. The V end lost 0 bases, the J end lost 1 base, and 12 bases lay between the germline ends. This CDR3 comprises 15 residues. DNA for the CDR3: TGCAGCGTTGAAGACGGGATGACCATTAACTATGGCTACACCTTC. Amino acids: CSVEDGMTINYGYTF.

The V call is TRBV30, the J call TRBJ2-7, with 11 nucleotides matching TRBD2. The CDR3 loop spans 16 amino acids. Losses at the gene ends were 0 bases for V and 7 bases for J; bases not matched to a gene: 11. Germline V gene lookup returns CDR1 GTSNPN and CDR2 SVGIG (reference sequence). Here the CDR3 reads CAWSVGRTSGSREQYF. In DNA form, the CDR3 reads TGTGCCTGGAGTGTTGGAAGGACTAGCGGGTCTCGGGAGCAGTACTTC.

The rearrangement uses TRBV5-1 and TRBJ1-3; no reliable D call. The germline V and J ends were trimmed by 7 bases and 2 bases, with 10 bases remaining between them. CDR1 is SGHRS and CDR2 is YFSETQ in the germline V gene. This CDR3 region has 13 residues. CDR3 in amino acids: CASAGGAGNTIYF. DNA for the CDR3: TGCGCCAGCGCGGGTGGTGCTGGAAACACCATATATTTT.

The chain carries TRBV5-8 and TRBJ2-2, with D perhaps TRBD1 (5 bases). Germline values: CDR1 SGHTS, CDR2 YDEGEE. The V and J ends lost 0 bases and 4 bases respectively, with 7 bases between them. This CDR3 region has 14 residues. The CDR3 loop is CASSLGRVTGELFF. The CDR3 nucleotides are TGTGCCAGCAGCTTGGGCAGGGTCACCGGGGAGCTGTTTTTT.

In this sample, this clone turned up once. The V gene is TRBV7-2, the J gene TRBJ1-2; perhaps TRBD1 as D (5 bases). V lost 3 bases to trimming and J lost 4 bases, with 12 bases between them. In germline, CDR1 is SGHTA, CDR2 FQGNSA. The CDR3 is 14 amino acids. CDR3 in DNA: TGTGCCAGCAGCTTCGACAGTGGCTTCTATGGCTACACCTTC. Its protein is CASSFDSGFYGYTF.

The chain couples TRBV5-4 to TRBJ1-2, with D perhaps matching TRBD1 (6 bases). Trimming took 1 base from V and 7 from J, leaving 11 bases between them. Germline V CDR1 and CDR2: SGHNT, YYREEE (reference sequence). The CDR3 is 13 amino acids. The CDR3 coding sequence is TGTGCCAGCAGCTTGTCAGGGGACGTTGGCTACACCTTC. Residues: CASSLSGDVGYTF.

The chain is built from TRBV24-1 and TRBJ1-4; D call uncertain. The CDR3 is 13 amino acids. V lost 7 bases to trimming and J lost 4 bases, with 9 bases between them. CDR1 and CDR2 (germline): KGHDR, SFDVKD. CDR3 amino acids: CATRGSHNEKLFF. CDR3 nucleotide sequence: TGTGCCACCAGGGGCAGTCATAATGAAAAACTGTTTTTT.

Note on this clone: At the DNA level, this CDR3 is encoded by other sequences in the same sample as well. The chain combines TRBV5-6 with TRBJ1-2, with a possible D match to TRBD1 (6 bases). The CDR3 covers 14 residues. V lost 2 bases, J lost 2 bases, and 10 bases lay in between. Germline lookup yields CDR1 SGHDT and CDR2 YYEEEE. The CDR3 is CASSLQGSNYGYTF. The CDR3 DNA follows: TGTGCCAGCAGCTTACAGGGCTCGAACTATGGCTACACCTTC.

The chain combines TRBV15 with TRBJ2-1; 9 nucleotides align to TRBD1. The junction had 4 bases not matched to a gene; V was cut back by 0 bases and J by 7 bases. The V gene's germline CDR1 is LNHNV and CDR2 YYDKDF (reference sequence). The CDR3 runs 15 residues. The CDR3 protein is CATSRDGQGFNEQFF. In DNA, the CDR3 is TGTGCCACCAGCAGAGATGGACAGGGGTTTAATGAGCAGTTCTTC.

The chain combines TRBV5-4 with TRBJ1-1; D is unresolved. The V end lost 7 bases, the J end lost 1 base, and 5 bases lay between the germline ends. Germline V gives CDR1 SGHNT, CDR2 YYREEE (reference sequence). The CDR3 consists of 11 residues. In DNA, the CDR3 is TGTGCCAGCCACACGAACACTGAAGCTTTCTTT. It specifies CASHTNTEAFF.

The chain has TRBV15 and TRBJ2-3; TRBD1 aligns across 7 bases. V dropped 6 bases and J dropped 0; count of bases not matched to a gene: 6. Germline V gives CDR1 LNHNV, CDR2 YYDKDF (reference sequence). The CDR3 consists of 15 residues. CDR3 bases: TGTGCCACCAGTAAACAGGGGCTGAGCACAGATACGCAGTATTTT. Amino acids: CATSKQGLSTDTQYF.

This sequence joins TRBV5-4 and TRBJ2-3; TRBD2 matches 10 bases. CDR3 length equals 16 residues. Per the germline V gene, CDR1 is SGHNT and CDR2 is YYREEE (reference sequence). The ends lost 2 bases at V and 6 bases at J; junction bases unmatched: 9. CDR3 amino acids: CASSFPGTSEFDTQYF. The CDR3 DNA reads TGTGCCAGCAGCTTCCCCGGGACTAGCGAGTTTGATACGCAGTATTTT.

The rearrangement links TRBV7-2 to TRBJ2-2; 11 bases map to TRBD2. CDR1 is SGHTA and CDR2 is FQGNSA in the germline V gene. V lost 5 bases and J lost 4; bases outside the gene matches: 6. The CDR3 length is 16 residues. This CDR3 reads CASSPIAGGFTGELFF. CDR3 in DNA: TGTGCCAGCAGCCCCATAGCGGGGGGGTTCACCGGGGAGCTGTTTTTT.

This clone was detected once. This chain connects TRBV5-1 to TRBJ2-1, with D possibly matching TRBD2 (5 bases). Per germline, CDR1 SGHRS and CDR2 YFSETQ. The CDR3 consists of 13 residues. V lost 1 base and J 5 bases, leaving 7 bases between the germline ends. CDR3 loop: CASSLLEDNEQFF. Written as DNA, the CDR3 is TGCGCCAGCAGCTTGTTGGAGGACAATGAGCAGTTCTTC.

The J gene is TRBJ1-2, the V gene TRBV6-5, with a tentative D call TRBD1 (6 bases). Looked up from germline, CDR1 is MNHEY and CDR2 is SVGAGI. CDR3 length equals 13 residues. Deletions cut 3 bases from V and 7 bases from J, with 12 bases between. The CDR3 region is CASSYNRVSGYTF. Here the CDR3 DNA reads TGTGCCAGCAGTTATAACAGGGTTTCTGGCTACACCTTC.

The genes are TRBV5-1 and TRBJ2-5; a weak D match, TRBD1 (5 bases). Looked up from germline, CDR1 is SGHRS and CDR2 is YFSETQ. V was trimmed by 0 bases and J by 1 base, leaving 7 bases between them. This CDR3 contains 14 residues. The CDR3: CASSLEGAQETQYF. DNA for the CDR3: TGCGCCAGCAGCTTGGAAGGGGCCCAAGAGACCCAGTACTTC.

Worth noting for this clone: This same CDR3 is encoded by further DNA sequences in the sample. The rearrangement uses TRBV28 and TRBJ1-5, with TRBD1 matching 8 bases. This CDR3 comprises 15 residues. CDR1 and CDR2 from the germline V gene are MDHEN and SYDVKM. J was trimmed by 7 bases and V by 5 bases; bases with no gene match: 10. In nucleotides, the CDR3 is TGTGCCAGCAGTAGCCTCCAGGGGGCAGGACAGCCCCAGCATTTT. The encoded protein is CASSSLQGAGQPQHF.

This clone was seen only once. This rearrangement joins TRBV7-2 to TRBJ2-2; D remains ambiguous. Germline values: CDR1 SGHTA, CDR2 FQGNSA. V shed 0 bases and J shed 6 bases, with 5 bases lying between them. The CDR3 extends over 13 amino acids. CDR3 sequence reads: CASSLAESGELFF. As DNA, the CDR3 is TGTGCCAGCAGCTTAGCGGAGTCCGGGGAGCTGTTTTTT.